These 18 T cell receptor beta chains were sequenced from one sample in a study of blood T cell repertoires in COVID-19. TCRdb's copy holds only in-frame clones and misses some; the assay was immunoSEQ multiplex PCR. This sample carries some 31,000 clones, less than 85% of them seen once, and the ten largest clones take around 13%. Sequenced input: peripheral blood. These TCRs come from a human donor with acute or convalescent COVID-19. The donor label of this sample is uncertain.

The V and J genes are TRBV4-3 and TRBJ1-5; D gene unclear. Trimming pared 0 bases from V and 6 bases from J, leaving 15 bases between. This CDR3 region has 16 residues. Germline V CDR1 and CDR2: LGHNA, YSLEER. This CDR3 is CASSQDYSWEIQPQHF. For the CDR3, the DNA is TGCGCCAGCAGCCAAGATTATTCTTGGGAGATTCAGCCCCAGCATTTT.

The V gene is TRBV19, the J gene TRBJ1-1; the D is unclear. Between the trimmed V and J ends, which lost 7 bases and 5 bases, there was a span of 17 bases. The CDR3 loop spans 14 amino acids. Germline CDR1 is LNHDA and CDR2 is SQIVND (reference sequence). CDR3 nucleotide sequence: TGTGCCAGTAATCCGGGCCCTTCGGGGACTGAAGCTTTCTTT. Encoded protein: CASNPGPSGTEAFF.

This chain joins TRBV11-3 and TRBJ2-2; TRBD2 matches 13 bases. J gave up 7 bases and V 1 base, and 15 bases lay outside the gene matches. The CDR3 totals 20 residues. Germline V CDR1 and CDR2: SGHNT, YENEEA. CDR3 amino acids: CASSLGLGLAGVNSNGELFF. In DNA form, the CDR3 reads TGTGCCAGCAGCTTAGGGCTCGGACTAGCGGGAGTGAATTCTAACGGGGAGCTGTTTTTT. Full variable domain (outside the CDR3, taken from reference TRBV11-3 and TRBJ2-2): EAGVVQSPRYKIIEKKQPVAFWCNPISGHNTLYWYLQNLGQGPELLIRYENEEAVDDSQLPKDRFSAERLKGVDSTLKIQPAELGDSAVYLCASSLGLGLAGVNSNGELFFGEGSRLTVL.

The rearrangement joins TRBV5-6 to TRBJ2-7; 10 bases line up with TRBD1. V trimming: 2 bases; J trimming: 3 bases; junction bases outside the gene matches: 5. CDR1 and CDR2 (germline): SGHDT, YYEEEE. The CDR3 spans 15 residues. This CDR3 reads CASSLPGTGVYEQYF. Here the CDR3 DNA reads TGTGCCAGCAGCTTACCCGGGACAGGGGTCTACGAGCAGTACTTC.

CDR3 protein: CASSLLSSTGELFF. The CDR3 DNA sequence: TGTGCCAGCAGCTTACTGAGTAGCACCGGGGAGCTGTTTTTT. The V gene is TRBV7-2, the J gene TRBJ2-2; no clear D gene. The CDR3 length is 14 residues. Germline loops: CDR1 SGHTA, CDR2 FQGNSA. With 2 bases removed from V and 4 bases from J, the gap between germline ends came to 8 bases.

This sequence joins TRBV4-3 and TRBJ1-1, with 7 bases lining up with TRBD1. CDR1 is LGHNA and CDR2 is YSLEER in the germline V gene. V lost 4 bases and J lost 10; bases outside the gene matches: 9. The CDR3 has 13 residues. This chain's CDR3 is CASSPGGGGRAFF. DNA for the CDR3: TGCGCCAGCAGCCCCGGCGGAGGGGGCAGAGCTTTCTTT.

The V call is TRBV5-8, the J call TRBJ2-1, with D perhaps matching TRBD1 (6 bases). Trimming stripped 3 bases from V and 10 bases from J, with 11 bases between. The CDR3 loop spans 12 amino acids. CDR1 is SGHTS and CDR2 is YDEGEE in the germline V gene. The CDR3 region is CASSSTGLEQFF. CDR3 nucleotide sequence: TGTGCCAGCAGCTCTACAGGGTTAGAGCAGTTCTTC.

V usage is TRBV6-4 and J usage is TRBJ2-5, with D possibly TRBD1 on 6 matching bases. With 2 bases removed from V and 5 bases from J, the gap between germline ends came to 15 bases. Germline loops: CDR1 MRHNA, CDR2 SNTAGT. The CDR3 loop spans 15 amino acids. CDR3 region: CASSDALQGSETQYF. The DNA of the CDR3 is TGTGCCAGCAGTGACGCGCTACAGGGTTCCGAGACCCAGTACTTC.

V is TRBV5-8 and J is TRBJ1-5; D call uncertain. CDR1 is SGHTS, CDR2 YDEGEE, per germline. V lost 4 bases, J lost 0 bases, and 17 bases lay in between. CDR3 length: 17 amino acids. The CDR3 loop reads CASSPEGRRVSNQPQHF. CDR3 sequence (DNA): TGTGCCAGCAGCCCGGAAGGCCGGCGGGTTAGCAATCAGCCCCAGCATTTT.

V is TRBV30 and J is TRBJ2-7; 9 bases are shared with TRBD2. With V trimmed by 5 bases and J by 0 bases, 5 bases remained unmatched. Per the germline V gene, CDR1 is GTSNPN and CDR2 is SVGIG (reference sequence). There are 14 residues in the CDR3. CDR3 nucleotide sequence: TGTGCCTGGGGCCTTAGCGGGAGCTCCTACGAGCAGTACTTC. This encodes CAWGLSGSSYEQYF. The variable domain in full, with the rest retrieved from reference TRBV30 and TRBJ2-7, is SQTIHQWPATLVQPVGSPLSLECTVEGTSNPNLYWYRQAAGRGLQLLFYSVGIGQISSEVPQNLSASRPQDRQFILSSKKLLLSDSGFYLCAWGLSGSSYEQYFGPGTRLTVT.

V gene TRBV5-1 combines with J gene TRBJ2-7; 10 nucleotides agree with TRBD2. The CDR3 covers 16 residues. CDR1 and CDR2 (germline): SGHRS, YFSETQ. The ends lost 4 bases at V and 1 base at J; junction bases unmatched: 8. CDR3 residues: CASSPSLAGVSYEQYF. DNA for the CDR3: TGCGCCAGCAGCCCTTCTCTAGCGGGAGTTTCCTACGAGCAGTACTTC.

The gene calls are TRBV27 and TRBJ1-6; D is perhaps TRBD1 (6 bases). Trimming took off 8 bases at V and 9 bases at J, with 14 bases between the two ends. This CDR3 is 13 amino acids long. Germline CDR1 and CDR2: MNHEY and SMNVEV (reference sequence). The CDR3 nucleotides are TGTGCCAGCGCTGGGGCGGGGGCTTCACCCCTCCACTTT. Translated: CASAGAGASPLHF.

The chain links TRBV4-1 to TRBJ2-7; 9 bases line up with TRBD1. This CDR3 spans 16 amino acids. From germline, CDR1 is MGHRA and CDR2 YSYEKL. V lost 4 bases to trimming and J lost 3 bases; unmatched junction nucleotides: 10. The CDR3 DNA follows: TGCGCCAGCAGCCCCCAAGGGACAGGGTCGTTCTACGAGCAGTACTTC. It translates to CASSPQGTGSFYEQYF.

The chain combines TRBV6-2 or TRBV6-3 with TRBJ1-2, with D possibly matching TRBD1 (5 bases). V gave up 5 bases and J gave up 4 bases, with 17 bases separating them. CDR3 length: 15 residues. CDR1 and CDR2 from the germline V gene are MNHEY and SVGEGT. The CDR3 bases are TGTGCCAGCAGTCAGGGATCCTTGGAGTCCTATGGCTACACCTTC. Translation: CASSQGSLESYGYTF.

The gene calls are TRBV19 and TRBJ2-5, with TRBD2 matching over 10 bases. CDR1 is LNHDA and CDR2 is SQIVND in the germline V gene (reference sequence). The CDR3 loop spans 13 amino acids. The ends lost 11 bases at V and 3 bases at J; junction bases unmatched: 6. The CDR3 here is CAVAGGGKETQYF. The CDR3 DNA follows: TGTGCCGTAGCGGGGGGCGGTAAAGAGACCCAGTACTTC. The full variable domain, with the rest looked up from reference TRBV19 and TRBJ2-5, is DGGITQSPKYLFRKEGQNVTLSCEQNLNHDAMYWYRQDPGQGLRLIYYSQIVNDFQKGDIAEGYSVSREKKESFPLTVTSAQKNPTAFYLCAVAGGGKETQYFGPGTRLLVL.

The chain carries TRBV21-1 and TRBJ1-1. TRBV21-1 is noted as a pseudogene. CDR3 length equals 15 residues. CDR3 sequence reads: CASVGWEGRNTEAFF. The CDR3 DNA reads TGTGCCAGCGTAGGGTGGGAGGGGAGGAACACTGAAGCTTTCTTT.

V is TRBV4-1 and J is TRBJ1-2; TRBD1 is a possible D gene (6 bases). Germline CDR1 and CDR2: MGHRA and YSYEKL. Trimming took off 4 bases at V and 4 bases at J, with 19 bases between the two ends. This CDR3 is 16 amino acids long. The CDR3 is CASSRHTGTGSYGYTF. The CDR3 nucleotides read TGCGCCAGCAGCCGCCATACAGGGACGGGGAGCTATGGCTACACCTTC.

In its sample, this clone was seen a few times. This CDR3 reads CASSRSGGAQYEQYF. DNA for the CDR3: TGTGCCAGCAGCCGTAGCGGGGGCGCCCAGTACGAGCAGTACTTC. The chain carries TRBV7-8 and TRBJ2-7; TRBD2 agrees at 9 bases. After removal of 5 bases from V and 4 bases from J, the junction contained 9 bases not matched to a gene. This CDR3 has 15 residues. Germline V gene data show CDR1 as SGHVS and CDR2 as FQNEAQ. Variable domain in full (rest from reference TRBV7-8 and TRBJ2-7): GAGVSQSPRYKVAKRGQDVALRCDPISGHVSLFWYQQALGQGPEFLTYFQNEAQLDKSGLPSDRFFAERPEGSVSTLKIQRTQQEDSAVYLCASSRSGGAQYEQYFGPGTRLTVT.